A single sample is the source of the 5 T cell receptor beta chains below, sequenced in a study of blood T cell repertoires in COVID-19. Profiled with immunoSEQ multiplex PCR; TCRdb holds only in-frame clones, not every one. The table shows approximately 65,000 clones, with about 82% occurring only once. The sequencing sample was made of PBMCs or T cells enriched from blood (not recorded which). The receptors come from a woman aged 40 to 55 with acute COVID-19.

This CDR3 is CASSLAARTSSTDTQYF. The CDR3 nucleotides read TGCGCCAGCAGCTTGGCCGCGAGGACTAGCAGCACAGATACGCAGTATTTT. The chain links TRBV5-1 to TRBJ2-3; 8 nucleotides line up with TRBD2. Germline values: CDR1 SGHRS, CDR2 YFSETQ. V was clipped by 0 bases and J by 0 bases; unmatched bases: 6. The CDR3 runs to 17 residues.

This chain joins TRBV7-3 and TRBJ2-1; 9 nucleotides agree with TRBD1. The CDR3 runs to 15 residues. Germline CDR1 reads SGHTA; CDR2 reads FQGTGA. V lost 4 bases to trimming and J lost 5 bases; unmatched junction nucleotides: 6. In nucleotides, the CDR3 is TGTGCCAGCAGCTCCCAGGGACAGGGTAACAATGAGCAGTTCTTC. This gives the protein CASSSQGQGNNEQFF.

The rearrangement uses TRBV21-1 and TRBJ2-5; TRBD1, as called in the table, went unchecked against the DNA. TRBV21-1 is deemed a pseudogene. The CDR3 spans 13 residues. Written as DNA, the CDR3 is TGTGCCAGCAGCACGGGCAGGGCAGAGACCCAGTACTTC. It encodes CASSTGRAETQYF.

The chain joins TRBV18 to TRBJ2-5; 12 bases map to TRBD2. Per the germline V gene, CDR1 is KGHSH and CDR2 is LQKENI. Unmatched junction bases numbered 7, after V lost 0 bases and J lost 5 bases. CDR3 size: 17 residues. The CDR3 coding sequence is TGTGCCAGCTCACCACCGGTACTAGCGGGAGGCGGGGAGACCCAGTACTTC. Its translation is CASSPPVLAGGGETQYF.

The CDR3, as DNA: TGTGCCAGCAGCCACCGGACTAGCGGGAGGCTCCAAGAGACCCAGTACTTC. Translating it yields CASSHRTSGRLQETQYF. The V call is TRBV3-1 (or the pseudogene TRBV3-2), the J call TRBJ2-5; 14 bases map to TRBD2. V lost 3 bases to trimming and J lost 1 base; unmatched junction nucleotides: 4. This CDR3 region has 17 residues. In germline, CDR1 is LGHDT, CDR2 YNNKEL (reference sequence).